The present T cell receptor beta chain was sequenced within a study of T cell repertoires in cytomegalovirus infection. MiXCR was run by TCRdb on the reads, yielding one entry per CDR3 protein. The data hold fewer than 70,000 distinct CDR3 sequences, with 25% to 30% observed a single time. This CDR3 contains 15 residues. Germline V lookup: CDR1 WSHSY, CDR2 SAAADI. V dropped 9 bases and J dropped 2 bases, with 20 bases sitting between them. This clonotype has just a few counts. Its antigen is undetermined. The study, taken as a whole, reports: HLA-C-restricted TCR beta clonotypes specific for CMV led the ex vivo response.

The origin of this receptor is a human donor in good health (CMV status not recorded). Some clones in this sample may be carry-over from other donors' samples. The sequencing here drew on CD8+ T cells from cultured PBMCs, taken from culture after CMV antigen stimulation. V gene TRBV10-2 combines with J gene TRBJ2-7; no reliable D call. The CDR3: CARKRVTTPAYEQYF. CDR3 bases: TGCGCCAGGAAAAGAGTAACTACCCCTGCCTACGAGCAGTACTTC.